Below are 20 T cell receptor beta chains sequenced from a single sample in a study of blood T cell repertoires in COVID-19. The repertoire was sequenced with immunoSEQ multiplex PCR; TCRdb's copy has only in-frame clones and lacks some. The sample comprises about 440,000 clones, 85% to 90% of which are singletons, and about 4.5% rests with the top ten. Input material: peripheral blood. Receptors were obtained from a woman aged 30 to 39 with acute or convalescent COVID-19.

The rearrangement links TRBV13 to TRBJ1-2; D remains ambiguous. CDR3 length equals 12 residues. Trimming took off 4 bases at V and 5 bases at J, with 8 bases between the two ends. Germline assignment: CDR1 PRHDT and CDR2 FYEKMQ (reference sequence). The CDR3 loop reads CASSSSGYGYTF. Here the CDR3 DNA reads TGTGCCAGCAGCTCCTCGGGGTATGGCTACACCTTC.

Comment on this clone: In the same sample, other DNA sequences code for this CDR3. This chain's CDR3 is CASSYLNTEAFF. DNA for the CDR3: TGTGCCAGCAGTTATTTGAACACTGAAGCTTTCTTT. This chain joins TRBV5-6 and TRBJ1-1; D is ambiguous. This CDR3 has 12 amino acids. CDR1 is SGHDT and CDR2 is YYEEEE in the germline V gene. V lost 5 bases, J lost 0 bases, and 5 bases lay in between. Complete variable domain (other parts from reference TRBV5-6 and TRBJ1-1): DAGVTQSPTHLIKTRGQQVTLRCSPKSGHDTVSWYQQALGQGPQFIFQYYEEEERQRGNFPDRFSGHQFPNYSSELNVNALLLGDSALYLCASSYLNTEAFFGQGTRLTVV.

This clone was observed a single time. The chain links TRBV7-7 to TRBJ2-5; 7 bases line up with TRBD1. The V and J ends lost 5 bases and 5 bases, in that order; junction bases with no gene match: 11. Per the germline V gene, CDR1 is SSHAT and CDR2 is FNYEAQ (reference sequence). The CDR3 loop spans 15 amino acids. The CDR3 DNA is TGTGCCAGCAGCGCCCCAATCACAGGGGACGAGACCCAGTACTTC. Protein sequence: CASSAPITGDETQYF.

The chain recombines TRBV7-9 with TRBJ2-1, with D maybe TRBD1 (5 bases). Looked up from germline, CDR1 is SEHNR and CDR2 is FQNEAQ (reference sequence). V dropped 2 bases and J dropped 5 bases, with 10 bases sitting between them. The CDR3 is 14 residues long. The CDR3 DNA is TGTGCCAGCAGCTTATCCCAGGGAAACAATGAGCAGTTCTTC. Encoded protein: CASSLSQGNNEQFF.

V and J are TRBV10-3 and TRBJ1-1; D may be TRBD1 (6 bases). V was clipped by 0 bases and J by 0 bases, with 8 bases between them. The CDR3 length is 15 residues. CDR1 is ENHRY, CDR2 SYGVKD, per germline. The chain's CDR3 is CAISESQGMNTEAFF. Here the CDR3 DNA reads TGTGCCATCAGTGAGTCGCAGGGGATGAACACTGAAGCTTTCTTT.

This chain uses TRBV5-1 with TRBJ2-7; 9 bases line up with TRBD1. The V gene's germline CDR1 is SGHRS and CDR2 YFSETQ. This CDR3 region has 15 residues. Losses at the gene ends were 1 base for V and 0 bases for J; bases not matched to a gene: 2. The CDR3 reads CASSLSGQGSYEQYF. In nucleotides, the CDR3 is TGCGCCAGCAGCTTGTCGGGACAGGGCTCCTACGAGCAGTACTTC.

V is TRBV3-1 (or the pseudogene TRBV3-2) and J is TRBJ2-7; possible D gene TRBD1, 6 bases. V gave up 1 base and J gave up 7 bases, with 14 bases separating them. Germline V gene lookup returns CDR1 LGHDT and CDR2 YNNKEL (reference sequence). This CDR3 has 14 amino acids. CDR3 region: CASSQVQGKGEQYF. The CDR3 DNA follows: TGTGCCAGCAGCCAAGTACAGGGAAAGGGTGAGCAGTACTTC.

This chain joins TRBV6-5 and TRBJ1-1; TRBD1 matches at 10 bases. Germline V gene lookup returns CDR1 MNHEY and CDR2 SVGAGI. The ends lost 6 bases at V and 2 bases at J; junction bases unmatched: 6. The CDR3 totals 15 residues. The DNA for the CDR3 is TGTGCCAGCAGCAAGACAGGGGGCAAAAACACTGAAGCTTTCTTT. Translating gives CASSKTGGKNTEAFF.

V is TRBV24-1 and J is TRBJ2-3; 11 bases are shared with TRBD2. V was pared by 3 bases and J by 4 bases, with 5 bases of the junction left unmatched. CDR3 length: 16 residues. Germline CDR1 reads KGHDR; CDR2 reads SFDVKD. CDR3 protein: CATSDIAGGPPDTQYF. The CDR3 coding sequence is TGTGCCACCAGTGATATAGCGGGGGGGCCGCCAGATACGCAGTATTTT.

The chain combines TRBV7-3 with TRBJ2-2; 7 nucleotides agree with TRBD1. CDR1 is SGHTA, CDR2 FQGTGA, per germline. Trimming at V came to 4 bases and at J to 2 bases, leaving 7 bases not matched to a gene. This CDR3 is built from 16 residues. DNA of the CDR3: TGTGCCAGCAGCTCCGCTACAGGGGACAACACCGGGGAGCTGTTTTTT. Residues: CASSSATGDNTGELFF.

About this clone itself: The sample contains more than one DNA sequence encoding this CDR3. The rearrangement joins TRBV18 to TRBJ2-5; 8 bases match TRBD1. The CDR3 has 14 residues. The germline CDR1 and CDR2 sequences are KGHSH and LQKENI. J was trimmed by 2 bases and V by 3 bases; bases with no gene match: 2. In nucleotides, the CDR3 is TGTGCCAGCTCACCCGACAGGGGACAAGAGACCCAGTACTTC. Translated, it gives CASSPDRGQETQYF.

The rearrangement joins TRBV10-1 to TRBJ2-7; 9 bases agree with TRBD1. In germline, CDR1 is WNHNN, CDR2 SYGVQD (reference sequence). V dropped 7 bases and J dropped 6; count of bases not matched to a gene: 4. The CDR3 spans 12 residues. The CDR3 sequence is CASTGQGVEQYF. The CDR3 DNA is TGCGCCAGCACGGGACAGGGAGTCGAGCAGTACTTC.

The chain employs TRBV19 and TRBJ1-5; 8 nucleotides line up with TRBD1. The junction had 5 bases not matched to a gene; V was cut back by 0 bases and J by 4 bases. The length of the CDR3 is 16 residues. CDR1 and CDR2 (germline): LNHDA, SQIVND (reference sequence). This CDR3 is CASSIDRDRINQPQHF. CDR3 nucleotide sequence: TGTGCCAGTAGTATAGATCGGGACAGGATAAATCAGCCCCAGCATTTT. The full variable domain, its missing parts supplied by reference TRBV19 and TRBJ1-5, is DGGITQSPKYLFRKEGQNVTLSCEQNLNHDAMYWYRQDPGQGLRLIYYSQIVNDFQKGDIAEGYSVSREKKESFPLTVTSAQKNPTAFYLCASSIDRDRINQPQHFGDGTRLSIL.

The V call is TRBV27, the J call TRBJ1-2, with TRBD1 matching 11 bases. The ends lost 8 bases at V and 4 bases at J; junction bases unmatched: 15. CDR3 length: 17 amino acids. Germline V gene sequence: CDR1 MNHEY, CDR2 SMNVEV (reference sequence). CDR3 coding DNA: TGTGCCAGCTCTCTAGCAGCCCGGACAGGGGGCAGCTATGGCTACACCTTC. Amino acids: CASSLAARTGGSYGYTF.

V is TRBV14 and J is TRBJ2-7; tentatively, D is TRBD2 (6 bases). This CDR3 comprises 15 residues. V was trimmed by 0 bases and J by 3 bases, leaving 12 bases between them. The V gene's germline CDR1 is SGHDN and CDR2 FVKESK. The CDR3 region has the DNA TGTGCCAGCAGCCAAGATGTCGGGAGTGGCTACGAGCAGTACTTC. Translating gives CASSQDVGSGYEQYF. The full variable domain, with the rest looked up from reference TRBV14 and TRBJ2-7, is EAGVTQFPSHSVIEKGQTVTLRCDPISGHDNLYWYRRVMGKEIKFLLHFVKESKQDESGMPNNRFLAERTGGTYSTLKVQPAELEDSGVYFCASSQDVGSGYEQYFGPGTRLTVT.

This clone was found once. The rearrangement uses TRBV7-9 and TRBJ2-7, with D unresolved. The V gene's germline CDR1 is SEHNR and CDR2 FQNEAQ (reference sequence). Trimming shortened V by 0 bases and J by 5 bases, and 5 bases separated the two germline ends. The CDR3 spans 12 residues. CDR3 sequence: CASSLAQHEQYF. The CDR3 DNA sequence: TGTGCCAGCAGCTTAGCACAACACGAGCAGTACTTC.

This clone was seen a few times. The chain joins TRBV7-8 to TRBJ2-7; 9 bases align to TRBD1. Trimming at V came to 6 bases and at J to 5 bases, leaving 14 bases not matched to a gene. The CDR3 has 16 residues. The germline gives CDR1 SGHVS, CDR2 FQNEAQ. The CDR3 is CASSNDRQGGHHEQYF. CDR3 nucleotide sequence: TGTGCCAGCAGTAACGACCGACAGGGGGGACACCACGAGCAGTACTTC.

The chain couples TRBV15 to TRBJ2-1; a possible D gene is TRBD1 (5 bases). The CDR3 length is 15 residues. CDR1 is LNHNV and CDR2 is YYDKDF in the germline V gene (reference sequence). V gave up 3 bases and J gave up 1 base, with 10 bases separating them. The CDR3, as DNA: TGTGCCACCAGCAGTTTAAGGGGATCCTACAATGAGCAGTTCTTC. It is translated as CATSSLRGSYNEQFF.

The rearrangement links TRBV10-3 to TRBJ2-5; 9 bases match TRBD1. The CDR3 runs 15 residues. V lost 0 bases to trimming and J lost 2 bases; unmatched junction nucleotides: 1. CDR1 and CDR2 from the germline V gene are ENHRY and SYGVKD. The CDR3 loop is CAISESGTGQETQYF. CDR3 coding DNA: TGTGCCATCAGTGAGTCTGGGACAGGGCAAGAGACCCAGTACTTC.

The J gene is TRBJ1-2, the V gene TRBV2, with D unresolved. The germline V gene encodes CDR1 SNHLY and CDR2 FYNNEI. This CDR3 region has 14 residues. The germline V and J ends were trimmed by 2 bases and 4 bases, with 11 bases remaining between them. CDR3 protein: CASSESGGGYGYTF. CDR3 nucleotides: TGTGCCAGCAGTGAATCCGGAGGCGGCTATGGCTACACCTTC.